The clone carrying this T cell receptor (beta chain) was recorded a few times. Its specificity is not known. The protocol was immunoSEQ multiplex PCR, while the TCRdb copy is restricted to in-frame clones and leaves out a portion. The sample contains about 40,000 clones, 75% to 85% of which appear only once. The source of the sample is a study of memory CD4+ T cells and cytomegalovirus serostatus. Study observations and caveats: Suggested: most of the CMV-linked TCR signature lies in CD4+ memory cells. Each of some 67 CMV-associated TCRbeta sequences occurred in one to five individuals.

The sort gate was single viable CD3+CD4+CD8-CD45RO+ cells for memory CD4+ T cells. This receptor was taken from an adult in good health and CMV-seronegative. The sequenced material came from memory CD4+ T cells from blood.

The CDR3 reads CASSEAGGVLFF. The CDR3 coding sequence is TGTGCCAGCAGTGAAGCGGGGGGGGTATTGTTTTTT. The chain uses TRBV2 and TRBJ1-4, with a tentative D call TRBD1 (5 bases). The CDR3 is 12 residues long. Germline V gene lookup returns CDR1 SNHLY and CDR2 FYNNEI. V lost 0 bases and J 15 bases, leaving 11 bases between the germline ends.